This T cell receptor beta chain is from a study of cytomegalovirus exposure and HLA in healthy donors. Turning to this clone: Its cognate antigen is unknown.

The germline gives CDR1 SGHRS, CDR2 YFSETQ. This CDR3 contains 15 residues. With V trimmed by 4 bases and J by 3 bases, 2 bases remained unmatched. General study results and limits: When a later analysis compared HLA-associated TCR beta chains with equally common others, the HLA-associated chains turned out to be more clonally expanded and to have lower generation probabilities. As confirmed in vitro, a few CMV-associated chains were specific for CMV antigens. It was assumed in the presence/absence analyses that sequencing depth was roughly uniform across donors.

The PCR employed 60 Vbeta primers together with 13 Jbeta primers. Clones were sequenced by immunoSEQ multiplex PCR, and TCRdb holds only the in-frame ones, with some missing. The sample has about 140,000 clones, roughly 74% seen once; the top ten hold more than 2.5%. The receptor was isolated from a man aged 40-49 years in good health and CMV-seronegative. The sample was PBMCs. The chain combines TRBV5-1 with TRBJ2-1; 12 nucleotides align to TRBD2. The CDR3 DNA follows: TGCGCCAGCAGCGCGACTAGCGGGGGCTACAATGAGCAGTTCTTC. Encoded protein: CASSATSGGYNEQFF.